This entry features one TCR beta chain sequence. Its antigen is not identified. The method was immunoSEQ multiplex PCR; TCRdb's version includes in-frame clones alone and lacks a portion of them. Found here are more than 95,000 clones, over 75% of them singletons; the top ten hold 7% to 10%. This entry comes from a study of T cell responses to AZD1222 COVID-19 vaccine. General observations from the study: The donor cohort was predominantly white British with a female majority, and clonal diversity may have been underestimated.

The sample here was peripheral blood, taken on day 0 of AZD1222 vaccination. This clonotype was obtained from an adult in good health.

The chain's CDR3 is CASSLTDRALHF. The CDR3, as DNA: TGTGCCAGCAGCCTCACGGACAGGGCCCTCCACTTT. The chain carries TRBV28 and TRBJ1-6, with 8 bases that match TRBD1. Germline-derived CDR1 and CDR2 are MDHEN and SYDVKM. The CDR3 is 12 residues long. Trimming took 6 bases from V and 14 from J; bases not matched to a gene: 6.